The rows below give T cell receptor beta chains drawn from one sample of a study of blood T cell repertoires in COVID-19. Generated by immunoSEQ multiplex PCR, the TCRdb table keeps only in-frame clones and is missing some. The table includes roughly 80,000 clones, 88% detected once. Sequencing was carried out using peripheral blood. These receptors all come from a woman older than 75 with acute or convalescent COVID-19. The CDR3 runs from the conserved cysteine through the conserved F or W. Each record gives: V gene, clone size, D gene, J gene, CDR3 protein, CDR3 DNA. The D gene is left open where the match is weak. Some rows mark clone size as missing; the rest say once, few, many or name a class of expanded clone.

TRBV5-1	NA	TRBD2	TRBJ2-1	CASSLSAGGPGEQFF	TGCGCCAGCAGCTTGTCAGCGGGGGGGCCGGGTGAGCAGTTCTTC
TRBV7-2	NA	NA	TRBJ1-1	CASILNGVGGTEAFF	TGTGCCAGCATCCTGAACGGGGTAGGGGGCACTGAAGCTTTCTTT
TRBV18	NA	NA	TRBJ1-1	CASSPETPPGPQAFF	TGTGCCAGCTCACCAGAGACCCCACCAGGGCCCCAAGCTTTCTTT
TRBV14	NA	NA	TRBJ1-2	CASSRDPGTGGYTF	TGTGCCAGCAGCCGAGATCCCGGGACTGGTGGCTACACCTTC
TRBV18	NA	TRBD2	TRBJ2-5	CASSLGTSGVWYQETQYF	TGTGCCAGCTCCCTCGGGACTAGCGGGGTGTGGTACCAAGAGACCCAGTACTTC
TRBV10-3	NA	TRBD1	TRBJ1-1	CAISGPGQGGAEAFF	TGTGCCATCAGTGGCCCGGGACAGGGAGGGGCTGAAGCTTTCTTT
TRBV5-1	NA	NA	TRBJ1-3	CASSPTTVSSGNTIYF	TGCGCCAGCAGCCCCACGACAGTAAGCTCTGGAAACACCATATATTTT
TRBV7-6	NA	TRBD1	TRBJ2-7	CASSKGQGADEQYF	TGTGCCAGCTCGAAGGGACAGGGAGCAGACGAGCAGTACTTC
TRBV7-9	NA	TRBD1	TRBJ1-1	CASSTGQGAPNTEAFF	TGTGCCAGCAGCACAGGACAGGGGGCCCCGAACACTGAAGCTTTCTTT
TRBV7-3	once	TRBD2	TRBJ2-3	CASSYLLLAGGPGVDTQYF	TGTGCCAGCAGCTACCTACTGTTAGCGGGAGGGCCGGGGGTAGATACGCAGTATTTT
TRBV30	few	NA	TRBJ1-4	CAWSAGLNEKLFF	TGTGCCTGGAGTGCGGGACTGAATGAAAAACTGTTTTTT
TRBV2	few	TRBD2	TRBJ2-1	CAAGREPQFF	TGTGCCGCCGGGAGGGAGCCCCAGTTCTTC
TRBV6-6	NA	TRBD1	TRBJ1-6	CASSRRGRRGNSPLHF	TGTGCCAGCAGTCGACGAGGGCGCAGGGGGAATTCACCCCTCCACTTT
TRBV5-4	NA	TRBD2	TRBJ2-1	CASSAQRGGYNEQFF	TGTGCCAGCAGCGCTCAGCGGGGGGGGTACAATGAGCAGTTCTTC
TRBV2	NA	NA	TRBJ1-5	CASSFGLGNQPQHF	TGTGCCAGCAGTTTTGGGCTTGGCAATCAGCCCCAGCATTTT
TRBV5-1	once	NA	TRBJ1-3	CASSSRTGNTIYF	TGCGCCAGCAGCTCCCGAACGGGGAACACCATATATTTT
TRBV5-1	NA	NA	TRBJ1-2	CASSFQFSYGYTF	TGCGCCAGCAGCTTTCAATTTAGCTATGGCTACACCTTC
TRBV6-5	once	NA	TRBJ1-6	CASSYPNSPLHF	TGTGCCAGCAGTTACCCGAATTCACCCCTCCACTTT
TRBV30	NA	TRBD1	TRBJ1-1	CAWSPSSFRGLTEAFF	TGTGCCTGGAGTCCTAGTAGTTTCAGGGGGCTCACTGAAGCTTTCTTT
TRBV29-1	few	NA	TRBJ1-1	CSVEPGGVGTEAFF	TGCAGCGTTGAACCCGGCGGGGTGGGCACTGAAGCTTTCTTT
TRBV5-4	NA	NA	TRBJ1-1	CASTLGRLNTEAFF	TGTGCCAGCACCTTGGGGAGGTTGAACACTGAAGCTTTCTTT
TRBV19	once	NA	TRBJ2-7	CASSKLPGTPAHEQYF	TGTGCCAGTAGCAAACTTCCCGGGACTCCGGCCCACGAGCAGTACTTC
TRBV18	NA	NA	TRBJ1-3	CASSLGLIGSGNTIYF	TGTGCCAGCTCGCTCGGACTCATAGGCTCTGGAAACACCATATATTTT
TRBV13	NA	NA	TRBJ1-4	CASRRTGRNEKLFF	TGTGCCAGCAGACGAACGGGGAGGAACGAAAAACTGTTTTTT
TRBV9	once	NA	TRBJ1-3	CASSPTGPGNTIYF	TGTGCCAGCAGCCCGACAGGCCCTGGAAACACCATATATTTT
TRBV5-1	NA	TRBD1	TRBJ1-3	CASRPGGAKRSGNTIYF	TGCGCCAGCAGGCCAGGGGGCGCGAAAAGGTCTGGAAACACCATATATTTT
TRBV7-8	NA	NA	TRBJ1-2	CASSLNRANYGYTF	TGTGCCAGCAGCTTGAACAGGGCCAACTATGGCTACACCTTC
TRBV5-1	NA	TRBD2	TRBJ2-1	CASSIKGLGIYNEQFF	TGCGCCAGCAGCATAAAGGGACTAGGTATCTACAATGAGCAGTTCTTC
TRBV19	once	TRBD2	TRBJ2-7	CASSILRGTGYEQYF	TGTGCCAGTAGTATACTGCGGGGGACTGGCTACGAGCAGTACTTC
TRBV5-4	NA	NA	TRBJ1-4	CASSLRPDNKGEKLFF	TGTGCCAGCAGCTTGCGGCCGGATAATAAGGGGGAAAAACTGTTTTTT
TRBV27	NA	TRBD1	TRBJ2-1	CASSLEGQTYNEQFF	TGTGCCAGCAGTTTAGAGGGACAGACTTACAATGAGCAGTTCTTC
TRBV13	few	TRBD2	TRBJ2-7	CASSPTASGSYEQYF	TGTGCCAGCAGCCCCACGGCTAGCGGCTCCTACGAGCAGTACTTC
TRBV12-5	NA	NA	TRBJ2-7	CASGRGNGYEQYF	TGTGCTAGTGGCCGGGGGAATGGCTACGAGCAGTACTTC
TRBV6-5	NA	NA	TRBJ2-7	CASSYSGLFYEQYF	TGTGCCAGCAGTTACTCGGGGCTATTTTACGAGCAGTACTTC
TRBV3-1/TRBV3-2	NA	TRBD2	TRBJ2-3	CASSPSVAGGLYTQYF	TGTGCCAGCAGCCCCTCAGTGGCGGGGGGGTTGTATACGCAGTATTTT
TRBV5-1	NA	NA	TRBJ2-2	CASSLDGVSGELFF	TGCGCCAGCAGCTTGGACGGGGTTTCCGGGGAGCTGTTTTTT
TRBV7-2	NA	TRBD2	TRBJ2-4	CASRSSGGARIQYF	TGTGCCAGCAGATCTAGCGGGGGGGCTAGAATTCAGTACTTC
TRBV5-1	NA	NA	TRBJ1-1	CASSFQGLNTEAFF	TGCGCCAGCAGCTTCCAGGGGCTGAACACTGAAGCTTTCTTT
TRBV7-6	once	NA	TRBJ1-3	CASSPRQGSGNTIYF	TGTGCCAGCAGCCCGAGGCAGGGATCTGGAAACACCATATATTTT
TRBV25-1	NA	NA	TRBJ2-3	CASSGRGQDTQYF	TGTGCCAGCAGTGGGAGAGGCCAAGATACGCAGTATTTT
TRBV6-5	NA	NA	TRBJ1-2	CASTSYGGNDYGYTF	TGTGCCAGCACCTCCTACGGCGGGAATGACTATGGCTACACCTTC
TRBV6-1	NA	NA	TRBJ1-6	CASSEQTARNSPLHF	TGTGCCAGCAGTGAACAGACAGCCAGAAATTCACCCCTCCACTTT
TRBV15	NA	TRBD1	TRBJ2-7	CATRRQGGYEQYF	TGTGCCACCAGAAGACAGGGCGGCTACGAGCAGTACTTC
TRBV6-5	NA	NA	TRBJ1-2	CASSYSGGRGGYTF	TGTGCCAGCAGTTACTCCGGGGGGAGGGGCGGCTACACCTTC
TRBV21-1	NA	NA	TRBJ2-7	CASCPQGSKYEQYF	TGTGCCAGCTGCCCGCAGGGGAGCAAATACGAGCAGTACTTC
TRBV3-1/TRBV3-2	NA	NA	TRBJ1-2	CASSHREGLNYGYTF	TGTGCCAGCAGCCACCGTGAGGGACTTAACTATGGCTACACCTTC
TRBV18	NA	NA	TRBJ1-2	CASSQDRVVSDYGYTF	TGTGCCAGCTCACAAGACCGGGTAGTGTCGGACTATGGCTACACCTTC
TRBV18	NA	NA	TRBJ1-3	CASSPGTRPGNTIYF	TGTGCCAGCTCCCCAGGGACACGTCCTGGAAACACCATATATTTT
TRBV4-2	NA	NA	TRBJ1-2	CASSQKDQRSGGYTF	TGTGCCAGCAGCCAAAAGGATCAGCGATCGGGTGGCTACACCTTC
TRBV25-1	NA	TRBD1	TRBJ1-2	CASSEAGTAYGYTF	TGTGCCAGCAGTGAAGCAGGGACAGCCTATGGCTACACCTTC
TRBV29-1	NA	TRBD1	TRBJ1-4	CSAEGQGDEKLFF	TGCAGCGCCGAGGGACAGGGGGATGAAAAACTGTTTTTT
TRBV30	NA	TRBD1	TRBJ2-5	CAWSKSHRDRAGETQYF	TGTGCCTGGAGTAAGTCGCACCGAGACAGGGCGGGAGAGACCCAGTACTTC